This T cell receptor (beta chain) was observed in a study of blood T cell repertoires in COVID-19. On the study more broadly: Both acute and convalescent COVID-19 samples were obtained from the United States, Italy and Spain. T cells, B-cell-depleted T cells, or PBMCs provided the cDNA or gDNA that served as material.

Per the study methods: How many nucleated cells were present was estimated from reference gene primer amplification. Data came from immunoSEQ multiplex PCR; TCRdb stores just in-frame clones and leaves some out. That table supplies the V and J calls and clone size; D and trimming were determined from the DNA. The data show under 150,000 clones, with 70% to 90% seen just once and 8% held by the top ten. Those enrolled in Seattle joined during active infection and were followed longitudinally afterward. This CDR3 contains 15 residues. Germline V gene lookup returns CDR1 SNHLY and CDR2 FYNNEI. The ends were cut back, 8 bases at V and 6 bases at J, with 22 bases in the middle.

The receptor was derived from a woman aged 55-69 years with COVID-19, enrolled during active disease. Sequencing was done on a sample of peripheral blood. The chain uses TRBV2 and TRBJ1-1, with D perhaps TRBD1 (6 bases). The CDR3 DNA is TGTGCCAGCCAGGGACAAATGGGGTTGACTGCTGAAGCTTTCTTT. Protein: CASQGQMGLTAEAFF.